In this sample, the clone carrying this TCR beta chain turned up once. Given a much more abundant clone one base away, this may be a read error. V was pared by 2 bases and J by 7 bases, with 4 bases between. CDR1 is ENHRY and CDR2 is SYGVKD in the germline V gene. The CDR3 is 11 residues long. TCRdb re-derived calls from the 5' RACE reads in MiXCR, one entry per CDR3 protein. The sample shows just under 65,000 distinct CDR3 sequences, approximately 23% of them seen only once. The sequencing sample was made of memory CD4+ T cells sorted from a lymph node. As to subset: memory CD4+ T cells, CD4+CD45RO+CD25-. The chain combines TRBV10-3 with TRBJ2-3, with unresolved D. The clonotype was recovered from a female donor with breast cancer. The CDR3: CAISERNTQYF. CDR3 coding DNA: TGTGCCATCAGTGAGAGGAATACGCAGTATTTT.